This T cell receptor beta chain was recorded in a study of blood T cell repertoires in COVID-19. Study-level information: Sites in the United States, Italy and Spain provided acute and convalescent COVID-19 samples.

The authors' processing: Amplification of reference gene primers was used by the study to estimate nucleated cell counts. The method was immunoSEQ multiplex PCR; TCRdb's version includes in-frame clones alone and lacks a portion of them. V and J calls plus clone size are reproduced from that table; the DNA served to infer D and trimming. The data hold some 250,000 clones, with roughly 83% observed a single time. This clone was seen only once. CDR1 is SGHRS and CDR2 is YFSETQ in the germline V gene. Losses at the gene ends were 4 bases for V and 0 bases for J; bases not matched to a gene: 6. The CDR3 covers 15 residues.

The source of this sequence is a man between 35 and 55 years old with acute or convalescent COVID-19. The sample comprised peripheral blood. J is TRBJ2-7 and V is TRBV5-1; 8 nucleotides agree with TRBD2. The CDR3 here is CASSPQSGSSYEQYF. The CDR3 DNA sequence: TGCGCCAGCAGCCCGCAAAGCGGGAGCTCCTACGAGCAGTACTTC. Variable domain in full (rest from reference TRBV5-1 and TRBJ2-7): KAGVTQTPRYLIKTRGQQVTLSCSPISGHRSVSWYQQTPGQGLQFLFEYFSETQRNKGNFPGRFSGRQFSNSRSEMNVSTLELGDSALYLCASSPQSGSSYEQYFGPGTRLTVT.